This T cell receptor (beta chain) was captured in a study of cytomegalovirus exposure and HLA in healthy donors (dated by TCRdb to between 2016 and 2019). Turning to the overall study: An earlier analysis of roughly 630 of the donors reported 250 to 300 Gb of sequence data and 100 million to 130 million unique TCR beta sequences from about 200 million T cells. Roughly 300 gigabases of sequencing data and tens of millions of unique TCR sequences were included in an early release covering about 600 HLA-typed donors. To predict cytomegalovirus infection status, the study combined high-throughput TCR immunosequencing, statistical association of individual TCRs with disease status, and machine learning. Rather than using new phenotypic data, the later analysis identified candidate immune exposures from TCR beta sequences and from how often those sequences occurred across donors. Across about 380 genotyped donors of the cohort, an average of roughly 230,000 unique TCR beta nucleotide sequences per donor were sequenced, and approximately 17% of those sequences were non-productive. About five DR-DQ haplotypes were handled as single units for association and clustering, since linkage in the cohort was strong. A later genetic analysis took genome-wide SNP genotypes for about three fifths of the roughly 670 donors and used that subset as a discovery cohort. HLA typing included class I and class II loci at four-digit resolution. The T cell repertoires of 700 or so subjects were profiled by immunosequencing and related to cytomegalovirus serostatus. The genetic ancestry cluster associated with self-reported Caucasian donors included roughly four fifths of the roughly 360 genotyped donors. The number of donors typed differed by locus, with about 629-630 for A, B, C, DRB1 and DQB1, roughly 520 for DQA1, 600 to 610 for DPA1, and some 450 for DPB1. Alongside the repertoire data, information on donor age, sex, ethnicity and CMV serostatus was compiled. Besides the first cohort of 666 subjects, a separate validation cohort made up of 120 different subjects was used. The aim of the study was to test whether cataloging public T cell receptors could identify signatures of past pathogen exposure. All discovery cohort repertoires had been generated using a single sequencing platform. In a later analysis, previously published TCR beta repertoires from about 670 donors were re-analyzed and high-resolution HLA genotyping was added so that TCR occurrence patterns could be studied. An earlier analysis of several hundred of the donors applied high-throughput TCR beta sequencing to assess whether each TCR beta V gene segment acted as functional or pseudogenic.

As for this clone: No antigen is known for it. The input lacks base qualities; no much larger clone sits a single base away.

In total, roughly 670 healthy bone marrow donors made up the cohort. At the time of sampling, all cohort members were nominally healthy, though unrecorded immune exposures were likely present. The donor was CMV seronegative and belonged to the group of 380 or so seronegative cohort members. A peripheral blood sample was collected from each donor, and TCR beta sequencing was performed on peripheral blood mononuclear cells. Genomic DNA extraction from the blood cell samples was performed with the Qiagen DNeasy Blood Extraction Kit. To prepare the library, the immunoSEQ multiplex PCR assay was applied. For the multiplex PCR, a mixture combining 60 forward primers for TCR Vbeta segments and 13 reverse primers for TCR Jbeta segments was used. The CDR3 region of rearranged TCR beta genes was amplified from genomic DNA with a multiplex PCR assay. Amplified TCR beta libraries were sequenced as 87-base-pair reads on the Illumina HiSeq System. For the original study's pipeline: In a later analysis, some 80 million unique TCR beta chains were counted across the 500 to 850 repertoires, and roughly 9.9 million of these chains were shared by at least two donors. Raw reads were error-corrected and collapsed into unique sequences by a nearest-neighbor algorithm in which closely related sequences were merged to remove PCR and sequencing errors. Alignment of CDR3 sequences to IMGT reference sequences was used to assign V, D and J gene segments. For a sequence to be retained, at least a six-nucleotide match to both a V gene segment and a J gene segment was required. A rearrangement counted as productive if the CDR3 had no stop codons and remained in frame with V and J, and every other rearrangement counted as non-productive. CDR3 was defined by IMGT convention, running from the second conserved V-encoded cysteine to the conserved J-encoded phenylalanine. In an earlier analysis of approximately 500 of the donors, sequences lacking an unambiguous match to a single V gene segment were excluded. An earlier analysis of fewer than 750 of the donors classified V segments as functional when productive rearrangements were above 56.7% and as segregating when the standard deviation between donors was above 5%. A statistical classification framework was built to diagnose cytomegalovirus status from the catalog of TCR beta chain sequences. In a later analysis, TCR nucleotide sequences were compared against IMGT/GENE-DB human TR gene sequences so that V and J genes could be assigned. In a later analysis, CDR3 sequences and most-parsimonious VDJ recombination scenarios were assigned using the TCRdist pipeline. A later analysis defined each TCR beta chain by its CDR3 amino acid sequence plus V-gene family, and excluded reads lacking a unique V-gene family. In a later analysis, 450 to 600 highly shared, low-generation-probability nucleotide sequences were removed to address suspected cross-contamination and a sequencing artifact. In a later analysis, a clonal expansion index was calculated for each public chain from normalized within-repertoire ranks of inferred template counts. In a later analysis, generation probabilities were computed with a VDJ recombination model fitted to out-of-frame rearrangements, and the resulting probabilities were checked against IGoR. Hypergeometric tests were used in a later analysis to score TCR-TCR, TCR-HLA and TCR-CMV co-occurrence, with a repertoire-size bias correction applied to the TCR pairs. False discovery rates were estimated in a later analysis by permuting HLA or CMV assignments 20 times. In a later analysis, co-occurring TCRs were grouped using DBSCAN, with TCRdist sequence similarity added in when clustering inside HLA-allele-positive subsets. Repertoires with fewer than 30,000 or more than 120,000 public chains, plus five repertoires with anomalous nucleotide sharing, were excluded from co-occurrence clustering. This is the immuneACCESS table as TCRdb keeps it, with only in-frame sequences that have V and J called. A part of the clones is gone; compared with another copy, unresolved V genes explain less than half, and the rest is unexplained. V and J calls and clone size are as listed in that table; D and trimming were resolved from the DNA. In all, the sample holds 84,000 or so clones, and approximately 77% of those were seen once. 3.5% to 4.5% of the sample lies in the top ten.

Paper-wide results and their limitations: A further reported finding was that TCR beta sequences accurately predicted the HLA-A and HLA-B alleles for most subjects in the first cohort. An association between a missense DCLRE1C variant and V-gene and J-gene trimming of TCR beta chains was found in a later genetic analysis and replicated in an independent cohort. The presence/absence analyses assumed that sequencing depth was roughly uniform across donors, and that assumption may not be true. The classifier was reported to diagnose cytomegalovirus status with high specificity and sensitivity in both the original and validation cohorts. This cohort had only TCR beta chains sequenced, and the lack of alpha or paired-chain data limited which features could be detected. In an earlier analysis of fewer than 700 of the donors, most TCR beta V segments appeared in productive rearrangements about 90% or about 30% of the time, broadly matching IMGT annotations. In a later analysis, most CMV-associated TCR beta chains were found to appear HLA-restricted, with HLA associations seemingly driven largely by CMV exposure. In a later analysis, HLA-associated TCR beta chains showed more clonal expansion and lower generation probabilities than non-associated chains that were equally common. Immune exposure information for the cohort was limited to CMV serostatus. In vitro tests confirmed that a few of the cytomegalovirus-associated TCR beta chains recognize cytomegalovirus antigens. A cluster of highly shared sequence variants was judged likely to be a technical artifact of the sequencing pipeline. Because HLA typing was unavailable for some donors at each locus, only the typed subset was used in association tests. According to a later genetic analysis, donors in an Asian-associated ancestry cluster had fewer N-insertions in productive TCRs than the approximately 710-donor mean. A later analysis found that TCR association rates varied across HLA loci, with DRB1 alleles showing the most associated TCRs and HLA-C alleles the fewest. A total of fewer than 200 TCR beta chains were listed by the study as associated with cytomegalovirus. According to the authors, the approach could potentially be generalized to other disease states and immunological phenotypes. Linkage disequilibrium might explain the correlated functional status among segregating V segments, but an unknown experimental factor could not be excluded. The earlier analysis of approximately 560 of the donors excluded roughly 17 rarely observed V segments, including chromosome 9 orphons, because counts were too low. When HLA alleles, especially DR and DQ, strongly co-occurred, attributing TCR associations to individual alleles was difficult. Most TCR sequences were seen in very few donors, while some public TCRs were found in many individuals. According to a later analysis, parvovirus B19, influenza, CMV and Epstein-Barr virus appeared linked to several top co-occurrence clusters. Specific HLA alleles were associated with around 18,000 TCR beta sequences at a false discovery rate of 0.05 in a later analysis.

Sequencing was done on a sample of PBMCs. This TCR was sampled from a man aged 25-40 years in good health and CMV-seronegative.

CDR3 reads: CASRRGQGVGGELFF. Read as DNA, the sequence is TGTGCCAGCAGACGGGGACAGGGGGTCGGCGGGGAGCTGTTTTTT. The chain uses TRBV11-2 and TRBJ2-2, with 11 bases in between that match TRBD1. At the junction V is shortened by 6 bases and J by 7 bases; bases outside the gene matches: 7. The germline V gene gives CDR1 as SGHAT and CDR2 as FQNNGV. Its CDR3 holds 15 amino acids, cysteine through phenylalanine. Here the CDR3 DNA is all that survives: 45 bases in frame from base 1.